This T cell receptor beta chain was sequenced in a study of cytomegalovirus exposure and HLA in healthy donors (TCRdb year 2017). For the study in its entirety: According to an earlier analysis of several hundred of the donors, about 179 million T cells yielded roughly 110 million unique TCR beta sequences and about 300 Gb of sequence data. Roughly 5 DR-DQ haplotypes were handled as single units for association and clustering, since linkage in the cohort was strong. Among the roughly 400 genotyped donors, about 85% belonged to the genetic ancestry cluster associated with self-reported Caucasian donors. A later genetic analysis took genome-wide SNP genotypes for about 55% of the roughly 670 donors and used that subset as a discovery cohort. The study combined high-throughput TCR immunosequencing, statistical association of individual TCRs with disease status, and machine learning to predict cytomegalovirus infection status. Typing coverage varied by locus: 629-630 donors for A, B, C, DRB1 and DQB1; roughly 500 for DQA1; 606 for DPA1; more than 450 for DPB1. Donor age, sex, ethnicity and CMV serostatus were compiled alongside the repertoire data. The study profiled the T cell repertoires of 500 to 800 subjects by immunosequencing and related them to cytomegalovirus serostatus. In the later analysis, no new phenotypic data were used to find candidate immune exposures; instead, reliance was placed on TCR beta sequences and their occurrence across donors. All discovery cohort repertoires had been generated on a single sequencing platform. An earlier analysis of some 600 of the donors applied high-throughput TCR beta sequencing to assess whether each TCR beta V gene segment acted as functional or pseudogenic. A later analysis re-analyzed previously published TCR beta repertoires from about 730 donors and added high-resolution HLA genotyping to study TCR occurrence patterns. Across about 380 genotyped donors of the cohort, an average of about 240,000 unique TCR beta nucleotide sequences per donor were sequenced, and roughly 18% of those sequences were non-productive. Besides the first cohort of 666 subjects, a separate validation cohort made up of 120 different subjects was used. Both class I and class II loci were covered by HLA typing, at four-digit resolution. The study was designed to test whether signatures of past pathogen exposure could be identified by cataloging public T cell receptors. An early release that covered approximately 600 HLA-typed donors contained about 290 gigabases of sequencing data and 65 million to 100 million unique TCR sequences.

The paper's findings and limits, for the study overall: According to a later genetic analysis, donors in an Asian-associated ancestry cluster had fewer N-insertions in productive TCRs than the approximately 610-donor mean. Cytomegalovirus status was reported to be diagnosed by the classifier with high specificity and sensitivity in both the original and validation cohorts. An association between a missense DCLRE1C variant and V-gene and J-gene trimming of TCR beta chains was found in a later genetic analysis and replicated in an independent cohort. The presence/absence analyses assumed that sequencing depth was roughly uniform across donors, and that assumption may not be true. In a later analysis, several top co-occurrence clusters were reported to appear linked to parvovirus B19, influenza, CMV and Epstein-Barr virus. Roughly 17 rarely observed V segments, including chromosome 9 orphons, were excluded from the earlier analysis of about 610 of the donors because counts were too low. In vitro tests confirmed that a few of the cytomegalovirus-associated TCR beta chains recognize cytomegalovirus antigens. Some IMGT-functional V segments, including TRBV6-2 and TRBV6-3, could not be distinguished by the 87-base-pair reads and were therefore excluded. According to a later analysis, TCR association rates differed among HLA loci, with DRB1 alleles showing the most associated TCRs and HLA-C alleles showing the fewest. Compared with equally common non-associated chains, HLA-associated TCR beta chains in a later analysis were more clonally expanded and had lower generation probabilities. The only immune exposure information available for the cohort was CMV serostatus. The authors suggested that the approach could potentially be extended to other disease states and immunological phenotypes. The cohort was sequenced for TCR beta chains only, and without alpha or paired-chain data the features that could be detected were limited. Most TCR sequences were seen in very few donors, while some public TCRs were found in many individuals. According to a later analysis, most CMV-associated TCR beta chains appeared to be HLA-restricted, and the HLA associations seemed to be driven largely by CMV exposure. A cluster of highly shared sequence variants was judged likely to be a technical artifact of the sequencing pipeline. Broadly in line with IMGT annotations, most TCR beta V segments showed up in productive rearrangements about 90% or about 30% of the time in an earlier analysis of 587 of the donors. The study gave a list of some 150 TCR beta chains associated with cytomegalovirus. Because HLA typing was unavailable for some donors at each locus, only the typed subset was used in association tests. In a later analysis, around 17,000 TCR beta sequences were associated with specific HLA alleles at a false discovery rate of 0.05. Correlated functional status among segregating V segments might be attributable to linkage disequilibrium, but an unknown experimental factor could not be ruled out. A further reported finding was that TCR beta sequences accurately predicted the HLA-A and HLA-B alleles for most subjects in the first cohort. Strong co-occurrence of HLA alleles, especially DR and DQ, made assigning TCR associations to individual alleles difficult.

This clone showed up just a few times. Its antigen is not yet known. Per-base qualities were not stored, and no clone one base away is much larger. The cohort was made up of about 610 healthy bone marrow donors. All cohort members were sampled while nominally healthy, although unrecorded immune exposures were likely present. The donor was CMV seropositive and was included in the group of around 300 seropositive cohort members. Each donor provided a peripheral blood sample, and peripheral blood mononuclear cells were used for TCR beta sequencing. Genomic DNA extraction from the blood cell samples was performed with the Qiagen DNeasy Blood Extraction Kit. Receptors were amplified or captured by the immunoSEQ multiplex PCR assay. For the multiplex PCR, a mixture combining 60 forward primers for TCR Vbeta segments and 13 reverse primers for TCR Jbeta segments was used. A multiplex PCR assay on genomic DNA amplified the CDR3 region of rearranged TCR beta genes. On the Illumina HiSeq System, the amplified TCR beta libraries were sequenced as 87-base-pair reads. In the original analysis: Across the 600 to 700 repertoires, a later analysis counted 60 million to 90 million unique TCR beta chains, around 11 million of which were shared by at least two donors. A nearest-neighbor algorithm error-corrected the raw reads and collapsed the reads into unique sequences, merging closely related sequences to remove PCR and sequencing errors. To assign V, D and J gene segments, CDR3 sequences were aligned to IMGT reference sequences. Each retained sequence needed at least a six-nucleotide match to both a V gene segment and a J gene segment. A rearrangement was called productive if the CDR3 had no stop codons and remained in frame with V and J, and every other rearrangement was called non-productive. CDR3 was defined according to IMGT convention as the region running from the second conserved V-encoded cysteine to the conserved J-encoded phenylalanine. Sequences without an unambiguous match to a single V gene segment were excluded from the earlier analysis of 450 to 750 of the donors. An earlier analysis of 500 to 600 of the donors classified V segments as functional when productive rearrangements were above 56.7% and as segregating when the standard deviation between donors was above 5%. A statistical classification framework was developed to diagnose cytomegalovirus status using the catalog of TCR beta chain sequences. In a later analysis, V and J genes were assigned by comparing TCR nucleotide sequences against IMGT/GENE-DB human TR gene sequences. The TCRdist pipeline was used in a later analysis to assign CDR3 sequences and most-parsimonious VDJ recombination scenarios. In a later analysis, each TCR beta chain was defined by its CDR3 amino acid sequence together with its V-gene family, and reads lacking a unique V-gene family were excluded. In a later analysis, a few hundred highly shared, low-generation-probability nucleotide sequences were removed to address suspected cross-contamination and a sequencing artifact. In a later analysis, a clonal expansion index was calculated for each public chain from normalized within-repertoire ranks of inferred template counts. A later analysis computed generation probabilities with a VDJ recombination model fitted to out-of-frame rearrangements, and checked the results against IGoR. In a later analysis, hypergeometric tests were used to score TCR-TCR, TCR-HLA and TCR-CMV co-occurrence, with a repertoire-size bias correction applied to TCR pairs. False discovery rates were estimated in a later analysis by permuting HLA or CMV assignments 20 times. In a later analysis, co-occurring TCRs were grouped using DBSCAN, and TCRdist sequence similarity was added for clustering within HLA-allele-positive subsets. Repertoires with fewer than 30,000 or more than 120,000 public chains, plus five repertoires with anomalous nucleotide sharing, were excluded from co-occurrence clustering. TCRdb retrieved this table from immuneACCESS and kept in-frame rearrangements only. Not all clones are present; in checked studies, unresolved V genes account for under half, and no reason is known for the remainder. That table furnishes V, J and clone size, whereas the DNA furnished D and trimming. This sample gives 95,000 to 150,000 clones in total; 50% to 75% of them show up just once. The top ten clones comprise around 8.8% of the sample.

V is pared back by 5 bases and J by 7 bases, with 17 bases lying between the germline termini. Per the germline V gene, MDHEN is the CDR1 and SYDVKM is the CDR2. From the cysteine through the phenylalanine, the CDR3 covers 14 amino acids. The sequence is cut down to CDR3 DNA, 42 bases in frame from base 1. This receptor chain uses TRBV28 and TRBJ1-2; the D gene is perhaps TRBD1, on 5 matching bases. The TCR comes from a woman aged 40-49 years in good health and CMV-seropositive. The sample consisted of PBMCs. The CDR3 protein: CASSLPGLYSGYTF. At the DNA level, the sequence is TGTGCCAGCAGTCTACCAGGGCTTTATTCTGGCTACACCTTC.